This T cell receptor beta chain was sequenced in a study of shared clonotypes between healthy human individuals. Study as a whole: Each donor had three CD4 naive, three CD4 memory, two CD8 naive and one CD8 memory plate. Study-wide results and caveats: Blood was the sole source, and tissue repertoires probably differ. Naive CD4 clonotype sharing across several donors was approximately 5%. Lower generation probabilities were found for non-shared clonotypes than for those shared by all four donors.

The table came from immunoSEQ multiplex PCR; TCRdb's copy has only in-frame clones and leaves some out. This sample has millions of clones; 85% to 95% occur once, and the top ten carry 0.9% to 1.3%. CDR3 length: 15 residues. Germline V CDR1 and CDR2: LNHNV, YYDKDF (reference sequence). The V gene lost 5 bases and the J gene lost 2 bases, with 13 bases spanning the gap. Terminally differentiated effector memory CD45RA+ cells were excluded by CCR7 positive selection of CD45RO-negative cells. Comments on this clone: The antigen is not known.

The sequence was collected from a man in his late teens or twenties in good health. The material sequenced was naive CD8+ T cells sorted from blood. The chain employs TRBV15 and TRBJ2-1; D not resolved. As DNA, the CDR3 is TGTGCCACCAGCCGTGGACCTATACCCTACAATGAGCAGTTCTTC. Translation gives CATSRGPIPYNEQFF. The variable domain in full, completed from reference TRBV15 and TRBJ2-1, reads DAMVIQNPRYQVTQFGKPVTLSCSQTLNHNVMYWYQQKSSQAPKLLFHYYDKDFNNEADTPDNFQSRRPNTSFCFLDIRSPGLGDTAMYLCATSRGPIPYNEQFFGPGTRLTVL.